These 26 T cell receptor beta chains were sequenced from one sample in a study of blood T cell repertoires in COVID-19. This table comes from immunoSEQ multiplex PCR, and its TCRdb copy is limited to in-frame clones, with some not included. The sample carries 250,000 to 300,000 clones, over 80% recorded once. The source material was peripheral blood. The source is a woman in her thirties or forties who had recovered from COVID-19.

The rearrangement uses TRBV11-2 and TRBJ1-3, with 7 bases aligning to TRBD1. The CDR3 is 17 amino acids. With V trimmed by 5 bases and J by 0 bases, 10 bases remained unmatched. The germline gives CDR1 SGHAT, CDR2 FQNNGV. Here the CDR3 reads CASSASPGQSSGNTIYF. For the CDR3, the DNA is TGTGCCAGCAGCGCTTCTCCGGGACAGAGCTCTGGAAACACCATATATTTT.

This chain connects TRBV30 to TRBJ1-5; D is unresolved. The ends were cut back, 1 base at V and 0 bases at J, with 13 bases in the middle. This CDR3 has 16 residues. CDR1 and CDR2 from the germline V gene are GTSNPN and SVGIG (reference sequence). The CDR3 coding sequence is TGTGCCTGGAGTGGACTTTCTTTTAATAGCAATCAGCCCCAGCATTTT. This translates into CAWSGLSFNSNQPQHF. The full variable domain, its missing parts supplied by reference TRBV30 and TRBJ1-5, is SQTIHQWPATLVQPVGSPLSLECTVEGTSNPNLYWYRQAAGRGLQLLFYSVGIGQISSEVPQNLSASRPQDRQFILSSKKLLLSDSGFYLCAWSGLSFNSNQPQHFGDGTRLSIL.

The genes are TRBV2 and TRBJ1-1; 7 bases line up with TRBD1. Germline V gene data show CDR1 as SNHLY and CDR2 as FYNNEI. After removal of 6 bases from V and 1 base from J, the junction contained 5 bases not matched to a gene. There are 14 residues in the CDR3. CDR3 sequence: CASRTRGWNTEAFF. The CDR3 DNA reads TGTGCCAGCAGAACCAGGGGGTGGAACACTGAAGCTTTCTTT.

The gene calls are TRBV19 and TRBJ2-7; 10 positions agree with TRBD1. Germline V gives CDR1 LNHDA, CDR2 SQIVND (reference sequence). This CDR3 spans 14 amino acids. J lost 3 bases, V lost 3 bases, and 2 bases had no gene match. DNA of the CDR3: TGTGCCAGTAGTATCTGGGACAGGGGCTACGAGCAGTACTTC. Its translation: CASSIWDRGYEQYF.

The gene calls are TRBV6-1 and TRBJ1-5, with TRBD1 matching 10 bases. The V and J ends lost 4 bases and 0 bases, in that order; junction bases with no gene match: 9. CDR3 length: 18 amino acids. Looked up from germline, CDR1 is MNHNS and CDR2 is SASEGT. The CDR3: CASSGGTGAGSSNQPQHF. The CDR3 region has the DNA TGTGCCAGCAGTGGCGGGACAGGGGCGGGTTCTAGCAATCAGCCCCAGCATTTT.

This chain uses TRBV14 with TRBJ2-3; 8 positions agree with TRBD2. This CDR3 spans 21 amino acids. V was clipped by 1 base and J by 0 bases; unmatched bases: 18. The V gene's germline CDR1 is SGHDN and CDR2 FVKESK. CDR3 amino acids: CASSQGREGRVWQASTDTQYF. CDR3 in DNA: TGTGCCAGCAGCCAAGGTCGGGAGGGACGTGTATGGCAGGCAAGCACAGATACGCAGTATTTT.

In this sample, this clone turned up once. This sequence joins TRBV18 and TRBJ2-3; 9 bases map to TRBD2. The junction had 15 bases not matched to a gene; V was cut back by 2 bases and J by 6 bases. CDR1 KGHSH and CDR2 LQKENI come from the germline V gene. This CDR3 spans 18 amino acids. The CDR3 DNA reads TGTGCCAGCTCACCAGGAGCGCTAGCGGGGACCATGAGGGATACGCAGTATTTT. Encoded protein: CASSPGALAGTMRDTQYF.

The CDR3 sequence is CASSPGTSGYTGELFF. In DNA form, the CDR3 reads TGCGCCAGCAGCCCTGGGACTAGCGGTTACACCGGGGAGCTGTTTTTT. The chain carries TRBV5-1 and TRBJ2-2, with TRBD2 matching 11 bases. The CDR3 spans 16 residues. Germline CDR1 SGHRS, CDR2 YFSETQ. V lost 4 bases to trimming and J lost 3 bases; unmatched junction nucleotides: 5. Full variable domain (missing parts from reference TRBV5-1 and TRBJ2-2): KAGVTQTPRYLIKTRGQQVTLSCSPISGHRSVSWYQQTPGQGLQFLFEYFSETQRNKGNFPGRFSGRQFSNSRSEMNVSTLELGDSALYLCASSPGTSGYTGELFFGEGSRLTVL.

This clone was observed a single time. The rearrangement joins TRBV13 to TRBJ2-3; D perhaps matches TRBD1 (5 bases). The CDR3 runs 15 residues. The germline V and J ends were trimmed by 8 bases and 0 bases, with 15 bases remaining between them. Germline CDR1 reads PRHDT; CDR2 reads FYEKMQ (reference sequence). This chain's CDR3 is CASAGAESSTDTQYF. The CDR3 bases are TGTGCCAGCGCTGGGGCGGAGTCTAGCACAGATACGCAGTATTTT.

The chain recombines TRBV5-1 with TRBJ1-2, with 8 positions matching TRBD1. Per the germline V gene, CDR1 is SGHRS and CDR2 is YFSETQ. The CDR3 runs to 15 residues. V lost 5 bases, J lost 4 bases, and 10 bases stayed unmatched. CDR3 in DNA: TGCGCCAGCAGATTGTTACAGGGGGTTACCTATGGCTACACCTTC. Protein sequence: CASRLLQGVTYGYTF.

The chain links TRBV19 to TRBJ1-1; TRBD1 matches 8 bases. The CDR3 extends over 14 amino acids. V lost 5 bases to trimming and J lost 14 bases; unmatched junction nucleotides: 16. Germline assignment: CDR1 LNHDA and CDR2 SQIVND (reference sequence). CDR3 nucleotide sequence: TGTGCCAGTAGTCCTCGGACAGGGTGGATCGGCTTGTTCTTT. It yields the protein CASSPRTGWIGLFF.

The rearrangement uses TRBV5-1 and TRBJ1-2; no reliable D call. V lost 0 bases to trimming and J lost 7 bases, with 13 bases between them. Per the germline V gene, CDR1 is SGHRS and CDR2 is YFSETQ. The CDR3 loop spans 14 amino acids. CDR3 region: CASSLVAPESGYTF. DNA for the CDR3: TGCGCCAGCAGCTTGGTTGCCCCCGAGTCTGGCTACACCTTC.

The rearrangement joins TRBV4-3 to TRBJ1-5; TRBD1 agrees at 9 bases. Trimming cost V 3 bases and J 4 bases; bases outside gene matches: 7. Germline assignment: CDR1 LGHNA and CDR2 YSLEER. This CDR3 contains 16 residues. In DNA, the CDR3 is TGCGCCAGCAGCCAGGCGCCACAGGGGGCGAATCAGCCCCAGCATTTT. Encoded protein: CASSQAPQGANQPQHF.

The CDR3 region is CATKGTDMNTEAFF. CDR3 DNA: TGTGCCACCAAGGGGACAGATATGAACACTGAAGCTTTCTTT. This chain links TRBV9 with TRBJ1-1; 7 nucleotides align to TRBD1. Looked up from germline, CDR1 is SGDLS and CDR2 is YYNGEE. The junction had 8 bases not matched to a gene; V was cut back by 9 bases and J by 0 bases. CDR3 size: 14 residues.

This clone came up once. The chain uses TRBV9 and TRBJ1-6; D is possibly TRBD1 (5 bases). V was cut by 0 bases and J by 9 bases, with 19 bases left in between. The CDR3 consists of 17 residues. Germline-derived CDR1 and CDR2 are SGDLS and YYNGEE. DNA of the CDR3: TGTGCCAGCAGCGTAGCAGGGAATAGTCAGCCGCTTTCACCCCTCCACTTT. Its protein is CASSVAGNSQPLSPLHF.

The chain links TRBV19 to TRBJ1-4, with 7 bases aligning to TRBD1. Trimming took 5 bases from V and 1 from J; bases not matched to a gene: 7. The CDR3 loop spans 16 amino acids. The germline V gene has CDR1 LNHDA and CDR2 SQIVND (reference sequence). DNA for the CDR3: TGTGCCAGTAGTCCGAGGGACAGCGTAACTAATGAAAAACTGTTTTTT. It yields the protein CASSPRDSVTNEKLFF. Drawing the rest from reference TRBV19 and TRBJ1-4, the complete variable domain is DGGITQSPKYLFRKEGQNVTLSCEQNLNHDAMYWYRQDPGQGLRLIYYSQIVNDFQKGDIAEGYSVSREKKESFPLTVTSAQKNPTAFYLCASSPRDSVTNEKLFFGSGTQLSVL.

The table lists this clone with a count of one. The chain uses TRBV10-3 and TRBJ2-7, with 9 bases lining up with TRBD2. V gave up 0 bases and J gave up 7 bases; unmatched junction bases: 10. Looked up from germline, CDR1 is ENHRY and CDR2 is SYGVKD. CDR3 length: 16 residues. The CDR3 region is CAISESTGAGGGEQYF. CDR3 DNA sequence: TGTGCCATCAGTGAGTCGACAGGAGCGGGGGGTGGAGAGCAGTACTTC.

The chain uses TRBV18 and TRBJ2-7; 9 positions match TRBD1. J lost 5 bases, V lost 2 bases, and 4 bases had no gene match. The CDR3 is 14 residues long. Germline values: CDR1 KGHSH, CDR2 LQKENI. The CDR3 is CASSPGTGRHEQYF. The CDR3 DNA follows: TGTGCCAGCTCACCAGGGACAGGGAGGCACGAGCAGTACTTC.

This clone was seen a few times. The V call is TRBV13, the J call TRBJ1-1; D call uncertain. Germline CDR1 and CDR2: PRHDT and FYEKMQ (reference sequence). V lost 0 bases to trimming and J lost 4 bases, with 12 bases between them. The CDR3 consists of 15 residues. The CDR3 loop reads CASSLGLGKLTEAFF. CDR3 in DNA: TGTGCCAGCAGCTTAGGTCTCGGGAAACTCACTGAAGCTTTCTTT.

In its sample, this clone was seen a few times. V is TRBV10-2 and J is TRBJ2-6; TRBD1 might be the D (5 bases). Trimming shortened V by 11 bases and J by 0 bases, and 11 bases separated the two germline ends. The CDR3 is 14 residues long. The germline V gene has CDR1 WSHSY and CDR2 SAAADI. This CDR3 reads CAGTDTSGANVLTF. In nucleotides, the CDR3 is TGCGCCGGAACGGACACCTCTGGGGCCAACGTCCTGACTTTC.

The DNA of the CDR3 is TGTGCCAGCAGCCAGATGGACAGGGGGAATTCACCCCTCCACTTT. It yields the protein CASSQMDRGNSPLHF. This sequence joins TRBV14 and TRBJ1-6; 10 bases are a match to TRBD1. V dropped 3 bases and J dropped 7; count of bases not matched to a gene: 3. The length of the CDR3 is 15 residues. Per the germline V gene, CDR1 is SGHDN and CDR2 is FVKESK. Based on the CDR3 plus reference TRBV14 and TRBJ1-6, the full variable domain is EAGVTQFPSHSVIEKGQTVTLRCDPISGHDNLYWYRRVMGKEIKFLLHFVKESKQDESGMPNNRFLAERTGGTYSTLKVQPAELEDSGVYFCASSQMDRGNSPLHFGNGTRLTVT.

The rearrangement joins TRBV4-1 to TRBJ2-3; 9 bases are shared with TRBD2. J was trimmed by 3 bases and V by 3 bases; bases with no gene match: 4. The V gene's germline CDR1 is MGHRA and CDR2 YSYEKL. This CDR3 has 15 residues. The DNA of the CDR3 is TGCGCCAGCAGCCACGGGACTAGCTTTACAGATACGCAGTATTTT. Its translation: CASSHGTSFTDTQYF.

The chain has TRBV30 and TRBJ2-5; 8 nucleotides match TRBD2. The CDR3 consists of 13 residues. Germline V gives CDR1 GTSNPN, CDR2 SVGIG (reference sequence). Losses at the gene ends were 3 bases for V and 7 bases for J; bases not matched to a gene: 7. The CDR3 loop reads CAWSPTREGTQYF. For the CDR3, the DNA is TGTGCCTGGAGCCCCACACGGGAGGGGACCCAGTACTTC.

The chain has TRBV10-2 and TRBJ2-7; 7 nucleotides agree with TRBD1. The junction had 18 bases not matched to a gene; V was cut back by 3 bases and J by 1 base. The length of the CDR3 is 19 residues. CDR1 and CDR2 from the germline V gene are WSHSY and SAAADI. The CDR3 DNA is TGCGCCAGCAGTGAATTGTTGGGGACAGTGCTGATACCTTCCTACGAGCAGTACTTC. Amino acid sequence: CASSELLGTVLIPSYEQYF.

The chain combines TRBV24-1 with TRBJ2-1; D might be TRBD1 (5 bases). Deletions cut 3 bases from V and 5 bases from J, with 10 bases between. Germline V CDR1 and CDR2: KGHDR, SFDVKD. CDR3 length equals 14 residues. The CDR3 DNA follows: TGTGCCACCAGTGATCGGAACAGGCACAATGAGCAGTTCTTC. It encodes CATSDRNRHNEQFF.

This clone appeared once. The rearrangement links TRBV2 to TRBJ2-3; D call uncertain. V was trimmed by 8 bases and J by 1 base, leaving 10 bases between them. The CDR3 runs to 13 residues. Per the germline V gene, CDR1 is SNHLY and CDR2 is FYNNEI. As DNA, the CDR3 is TGTGCCAGCGCCCCCCCGGGCACAGATACGCAGTATTTT. Translation: CASAPPGTDTQYF.